This entry lists 25 T cell receptor beta chains sequenced from one sample in a study of cytomegalovirus exposure and HLA in healthy donors. Primers for the PCR totalled 60 Vbeta and 13 Jbeta. Using immunoSEQ multiplex PCR, the repertoire was profiled, and TCRdb retains in-frame clones only, with some absent. This table has more than 90,000 clones, more than 55% appearing once. Material for sequencing was PBMCs. The origin of the receptors is a boy aged 5-17 years in good health and CMV-seropositive.

The genes are TRBV2 and TRBJ2-7, with D possibly being TRBD1 (8 bases). The CDR3 consists of 13 residues. Deletions cut 6 bases from V and 1 base from J, with 10 bases between. In germline, CDR1 is SNHLY, CDR2 FYNNEI. CDR3 sequence reads: CASRQGGSYEQYF. CDR3 nucleotides: TGTGCCAGCAGACAGGGGGGGTCCTACGAGCAGTACTTC.

The chain links TRBV1 to TRBJ2-7; the D call of TRBD1 is as the table states it, not checked on the DNA. TRBV1 is a listed pseudogene. This CDR3 comprises 12 residues. This CDR3 reads CTSSRGTVEQYF. In DNA, the CDR3 is TGCACCAGCAGCAGGGGGACCGTGGAGCAGTACTTC.

The chain couples TRBV5-1 to TRBJ2-3; 12 bases align to TRBD2. Trimming cost V 4 bases and J 0 bases; bases outside gene matches: 6. Looked up from germline, CDR1 is SGHRS and CDR2 is YFSETQ. The CDR3 runs to 17 residues. The CDR3: CASSLGLAGSSTDTQYF. The CDR3 DNA sequence: TGCGCCAGCAGCCTGGGACTAGCGGGTTCTAGCACAGATACGCAGTATTTT.

V is TRBV19 and J is TRBJ1-1, with TRBD1 matching over 7 bases. The CDR3 consists of 15 residues. CDR1 LNHDA and CDR2 SQIVND come from the germline V gene (reference sequence). The CDR3 is CAVKVRGQENTEAFF. CDR3 DNA sequence: TGTGCAGTGAAGGTGAGGGGGCAAGAAAACACTGAAGCTTTCTTT.

This chain joins TRBV9 and TRBJ1-4; unclear D gene. This CDR3 is built from 16 residues. CDR1 and CDR2 from the germline V gene are SGDLS and YYNGEE. The V end was cut by 4 bases, the J end by 0 bases, with 13 bases between. CDR3 sequence: CASSRTVLATNEKLFF. The CDR3 DNA follows: TGTGCCAGCAGCCGCACAGTACTAGCAACTAATGAAAAACTGTTTTTT.

V and J are TRBV19 and TRBJ1-5; no clear D gene. The V and J ends lost 3 bases and 9 bases respectively, with 15 bases between them. From germline, CDR1 is LNHDA and CDR2 SQIVND (reference sequence). The CDR3 spans 14 residues. CDR3 coding DNA: TGTGCCAGTAGTATTGGAGACGGCGTTTGGCCCCAGCATTTT. This translates into CASSIGDGVWPQHF.

This clone was counted only a few times. The chain joins TRBV15 to TRBJ2-7; no reliable D call. CDR3 length equals 14 residues. Trimming pared 0 bases from V and 1 base from J, leaving 7 bases between. CDR1 and CDR2 (germline): LNHNV, YYDKDF (reference sequence). CDR3 protein: CATSRDFNSYEQYF. In nucleotides, the CDR3 is TGTGCCACCAGCAGAGATTTCAATTCCTACGAGCAGTACTTC.

This clone showed up just a few times. The chain uses TRBV18 and TRBJ1-1; the D gene is possibly TRBD1 (6 bases). The V and J ends lost 3 bases and 10 bases respectively, with 21 bases between them. CDR3 length: 15 amino acids. Germline CDR1 reads KGHSH; CDR2 reads LQKENI. The CDR3 loop is CASSPTLTGMDRAFF. The CDR3 coding sequence is TGTGCCAGCTCACCGACTCTGACAGGAATGGATCGAGCTTTCTTT.

The rearrangement joins TRBV10-3 to TRBJ2-2; a weak D match, TRBD1 (6 bases). This CDR3 region has 14 residues. Germline-derived CDR1 and CDR2 are ENHRY and SYGVKD. The V end was cut by 4 bases, the J end by 2 bases, with 8 bases between. The chain's CDR3 is CAISVDSNTGELFF. The CDR3, as DNA: TGTGCCATCAGTGTGGACAGTAACACCGGGGAGCTGTTTTTT.

V gene TRBV19 combines with J gene TRBJ2-7; the match to TRBD2 covers 8 bases. The CDR3 has 16 residues. The junction had 14 bases not matched to a gene; V was cut back by 4 bases and J by 6 bases. From germline, CDR1 is LNHDA and CDR2 SQIVND (reference sequence). CDR3 nucleotides: TGTGCCAGTAGTACCCTCGGGGGAGTAGCGGGACGCGAGCAGTACTTC. Residues: CASSTLGGVAGREQYF.

This clone was seen a single time. One end of the junction is discordant with germline, which a read error may explain. The chain carries TRBV6-1 and TRBJ1-2; 10 bases line up with TRBD1. CDR1 is MNHNS and CDR2 is SASEGT in the germline V gene. The CDR3 is 14 residues long. DNA for the CDR3: TGTGCCAGCAGTCGTGCTCCGGGACAGGGGAATGCTGCCTTC. It encodes CASSRAPGQGNAAF.

This chain uses TRBV4-3 with TRBJ1-1; no definite D call. Looked up from germline, CDR1 is LGHNA and CDR2 is YSLEER. V was shortened by 0 bases and J by 4 bases, with 15 bases between the two germline ends. This CDR3 is 16 amino acids long. The CDR3 DNA reads TGCGCCAGCAGCCAAGACGTGACGGGGTACGGCACTGAAGCTTTCTTT. It codes for CASSQDVTGYGTEAFF.

The V call is TRBV2, the J call TRBJ2-7; TRBD2 agrees at 14 bases. Germline V gene sequence: CDR1 SNHLY, CDR2 FYNNEI. This CDR3 has 18 residues. The trim removed 3 bases at V and 6 bases at J, leaving 13 bases unmatched. In DNA form, the CDR3 reads TGTGCCAGCAGTGATATGGGACTAGCGGGAGATCAATTTGGCGAGCAGTACTTC. Translation gives CASSDMGLAGDQFGEQYF.

This clone was observed a single time. The rearrangement links TRBV18 to TRBJ1-1; 7 positions agree with TRBD1. The CDR3 loop spans 14 amino acids. Germline V gene data show CDR1 as KGHSH and CDR2 as LQKENI. V was pared by 3 bases and J by 1 base, with 2 bases of the junction left unmatched. CDR3 coding DNA: TGTGCCAGCTCACCGGGACAGTCGAACACTGAAGCTTTCTTT. Translated: CASSPGQSNTEAFF.

DNA of the CDR3: TGTGCCAGTAGTATTCCAGAGGGACAGTCTCAGCCCCAGCATTTT. Amino acid sequence: CASSIPEGQSQPQHF. The chain is built from TRBV19 and TRBJ1-5; 7 nucleotides line up with TRBD1. Germline V gene sequence: CDR1 LNHDA, CDR2 SQIVND (reference sequence). V shed 3 bases and J 6 bases; nucleotides not matched to a gene: 8. The CDR3 has 15 residues.

The CDR3 DNA reads TGTGCCAGCAGCGCAGATCAGACAGGGCCCGGCGTTTTCTTC. Its protein product is CASSADQTGPGVFF. The chain joins TRBV4-2 to TRBJ2-1, with TRBD1 matching over 7 bases. This CDR3 spans 14 amino acids. The V segment lost 5 bases and the J segment 16 bases; nucleotides outside the gene matches: 17. Germline V gives CDR1 LGHNA, CDR2 YNFKEQ.

The J gene is TRBJ1-1, the V gene TRBV4-3, with D unclear. V was clipped by 1 base and J by 5 bases, with 8 bases between them. The germline V gene encodes CDR1 LGHNA and CDR2 YSLEER. The CDR3 covers 13 residues. CDR3 in DNA: TGCGCCAGCAGCCAAGGGGCCGGAACTGAAGCTTTCTTT. It translates to CASSQGAGTEAFF.

The chain uses TRBV4-1 and TRBJ1-4, with 8 bases matching TRBD1. The germline V gene encodes CDR1 MGHRA and CDR2 YSYEKL. Unmatched junction bases numbered 10, after V lost 7 bases and J lost 3 bases. The CDR3 loop spans 16 amino acids. The CDR3 coding sequence is TGCGCCAGCACCACCAGGACAGGGCTATCTAATGAAAAACTGTTTTTT. Translation gives CASTTRTGLSNEKLFF.

This clone came up a few times. This chain connects TRBV15 to TRBJ1-4; D gene unclear. The CDR3 is made up of 13 amino acids. Germline CDR1 reads LNHNV; CDR2 reads YYDKDF (reference sequence). V lost 0 bases and J 6 bases, leaving 5 bases between the germline ends. CDR3 nucleotide sequence: TGTGCCACCAGCAGAGAACGGGATGAAAAACTGTTTTTT. Translation: CATSRERDEKLFF.

The rearrangement uses TRBV19 and TRBJ1-2; no clear D gene. Germline values: CDR1 LNHDA, CDR2 SQIVND (reference sequence). CDR3 length: 13 amino acids. V was trimmed by 3 bases and J by 4 bases, leaving 9 bases between them. CDR3 sequence reads: CASSIGLPYGYTF. The CDR3 bases are TGTGCCAGTAGTATCGGTCTGCCCTATGGCTACACCTTC.

The chain joins TRBV6-1 to TRBJ2-7; D gene uncertain. Germline V gene lookup returns CDR1 MNHNS and CDR2 SASEGT. The CDR3 has 12 residues. Deletions cut 6 bases from V and 3 bases from J, with 9 bases between. The DNA for the CDR3 is TGTGCCAGCAGGGTGGCAGACTACGAGCAGTACTTC. Translated, it gives CASRVADYEQYF.

This clone turned up a few times. V gene TRBV6-1 combines with J gene TRBJ2-7; D may be TRBD2 (7 bases). There are 13 residues in the CDR3. With 3 bases removed from V and 3 bases from J, the gap between germline ends came to 9 bases. CDR1 and CDR2 from the germline V gene are MNHNS and SASEGT. The CDR3 loop reads CASSDGGRYEQYF. The CDR3 nucleotides read TGTGCCAGCAGTGACGGGGGGCGCTACGAGCAGTACTTC.

The rearrangement joins TRBV30 to TRBJ2-2; TRBD2 agrees at 7 bases. CDR3 size: 15 residues. Trimming cost V 5 bases and J 8 bases; bases outside gene matches: 14. Germline CDR1 GTSNPN, CDR2 SVGIG (reference sequence). The CDR3 loop reads CAWETSGTRGGELFF. Written as DNA, the CDR3 is TGTGCCTGGGAAACCAGCGGGACCCGGGGGGGGGAGCTGTTTTTT.

The gene calls are TRBV9 and TRBJ1-2, with D tentatively TRBD1 (5 bases). There are 14 residues in the CDR3. V lost 0 bases, J lost 8 bases, and 14 bases lay in between. The germline V gene encodes CDR1 SGDLS and CDR2 YYNGEE. The CDR3 DNA sequence: TGTGCCAGCAGCGTAGCGAGCAGGGAAGGGGGCTACACCTTC. Its protein product is CASSVASREGGYTF.

V and J are TRBV6-4 and TRBJ1-2; tentative D call: TRBD1 (6 bases). CDR3 length equals 15 residues. The ends were cut back, 8 bases at V and 1 base at J, with 17 bases in the middle. Looked up from germline, CDR1 is MRHNA and CDR2 is SNTAGT. The CDR3 region has the DNA TGTGCCAGCCGTACATCTAACAGGGATAACTATGGCTACACCTTC. It is translated as CASRTSNRDNYGYTF.